A single sample gave rise to the 26 T cell receptor beta chains below, sequenced in a study of blood T cells in healthy people across ages. A sample-barcoded 5' primer and a J-beta primer mix were used in a second PCR of about 6 to 12 cycles. Using its own MiXCR run on the 5' RACE reads, TCRdb lists one record per CDR3 protein. The sample includes over a million distinct CDR3 sequences, roughly 64% of them seen just once. Material for sequencing was blood. The receptors stem from a man younger than 30 in good health.

The chain carries TRBV7-2 and TRBJ2-7, with D possibly TRBD2 on 7 matching bases. V lost 2 bases and J 7 bases, leaving 18 bases between the germline ends. CDR3 size: 15 residues. Germline values: CDR1 SGHTA, CDR2 FQGNSA. CDR3 nucleotide sequence: TGTGCCAGCAGCTTACCAAGCGGGACATCGTTGGAGCAGTACTTC. Encoded protein: CASSLPSGTSLEQYF.

The chain recombines TRBV20-1 with TRBJ2-5; D possibly corresponds to TRBD2 (5 bases). The J call may be in error: the DNA end matches TRBJ2-7 better. The CDR3 runs to 13 residues. CDR1 is DFQATT and CDR2 is SNEGSKA in the germline V gene (reference sequence). The CDR3 here is CSARDEGTHEQYF. In DNA, the CDR3 is TGCAGTGCTAGAGATGAGGGAACGCACGAGCAGTACTTC.

This clonotype showed up just once. This chain connects TRBV27 to TRBJ1-1, with a weak D call TRBD1 (5 bases). Trimming took off 0 bases at V and 4 bases at J, with 12 bases between the two ends. This CDR3 contains 15 residues. In germline, CDR1 is MNHEY, CDR2 SMNVEV (reference sequence). Here the CDR3 DNA reads TGTGCCAGCAGTTTATCGGTAAGGGGATTCACTGAAGCTTTCTTT. Residues: CASSLSVRGFTEAFF.

The V call is TRBV29-1, the J call TRBJ2-7; unclear D gene. V dropped 0 bases and J dropped 2 bases, with 11 bases sitting between them. CDR3 length: 14 amino acids. Germline V gene sequence: CDR1 SQVTM, CDR2 ANQGSEA. The CDR3 nucleotides read TGCAGCGTTGAAGATGCAACAGACACCTACGAGCAGTACTTC. This gives the protein CSVEDATDTYEQYF.

This chain links TRBV20-1 with TRBJ2-7; the D gene is possibly TRBD2 (6 bases). Trimming took 4 bases from V and 3 from J, leaving 16 bases between them. Germline V CDR1 and CDR2: DFQATT, SNEGSKA (reference sequence). CDR3 length: 14 amino acids. CDR3 bases: TGCAGTGCTAAAAGACCGGGAGCGCACTACGAGCAGTACTTC. It yields the protein CSAKRPGAHYEQYF.

The CDR3 nucleotides are TGTGCCAGCAGCGATTGGAGGTTCACAGATACGCAGTATTTT. Residues: CASSDWRFTDTQYF. The rearrangement links TRBV27 to TRBJ2-3; tentative D call: TRBD2 (5 bases). The CDR3 sequence is 14 residues long. V was pared by 6 bases and J by 2 bases, with 12 bases between. The V gene's germline CDR1 is MNHEY and CDR2 SMNVEV (reference sequence).

The rearrangement uses TRBV7-2 and TRBJ2-3; 7 nucleotides line up with TRBD2. After removal of 1 base from V and 2 bases from J, the junction contained 12 bases not matched to a gene. Germline CDR1 is SGHTA and CDR2 is FQGNSA. CDR3 size: 18 residues. The CDR3 nucleotides read TGTGCCAGCAGCTTAGATAGGAGGATTAGCGGGTACACAGATACGCAGTATTTT. Translation: CASSLDRRISGYTDTQYF.

The J gene is TRBJ2-6, the V gene TRBV20-1; D call uncertain. The CDR3 runs to 17 residues. V shed 0 bases and J shed 0 bases, with 12 bases lying between them. Germline V lookup: CDR1 DFQATT, CDR2 SNEGSKA (reference sequence). In DNA form, the CDR3 reads TGCAGTGCTAGAGAGGGCAAACTTGACTCTGGGGCCAACGTCCTGACTTTC. It translates to CSAREGKLDSGANVLTF.

V usage is TRBV13 and J usage is TRBJ2-5; 9 nucleotides match TRBD1. Gene TRBJ2-7 matches the end of the DNA better, so the J call may be wrong. The length of the CDR3 is 15 residues. CDR1 is PRHDT, CDR2 FYEKMQ, per germline (reference sequence). The CDR3 is CASSTGTGFFNEQYF. CDR3 nucleotide sequence: TGTGCCAGCAGCACCGGGACAGGGTTTTTTAACGAGCAGTACTTC.

This chain uses TRBV7-2 with TRBJ1-2, with D possibly matching TRBD1 (6 bases). CDR1 is SGHTA and CDR2 is FQGNSA in the germline V gene. This CDR3 has 15 residues. V was clipped by 1 base and J by 4 bases, with 13 bases between them. The CDR3 sequence is CASSLGDPGAYGYTF. The CDR3 DNA reads TGTGCCAGCAGCTTAGGGGACCCGGGGGCCTATGGCTACACCTTC.

CDR3 loop: CASSLGLADTGELFF. The CDR3 bases are TGCGCCAGCAGCTTGGGACTAGCGGACACCGGGGAGCTGTTTTTT. The chain uses TRBV5-1 and TRBJ2-2; 9 positions agree with TRBD2. Looked up from germline, CDR1 is SGHRS and CDR2 is YFSETQ. J gave up 3 bases and V 0 bases, and 0 bases lay outside the gene matches. CDR3 length equals 15 residues.

V and J are TRBV6-1 and TRBJ2-1; D not resolved. The CDR3 extends over 12 amino acids. Germline CDR1 is MNHNS and CDR2 is SASEGT. Trimming cost V 8 bases and J 3 bases, with 8 bases left between them. DNA of the CDR3: TGTGCCAGCTGGGCCAACTACAATGAGCAGTTCTTC. Protein sequence: CASWANYNEQFF.

The J gene is TRBJ2-7, the V gene TRBV10-3, with D perhaps being TRBD1 or TRBD2 (5 bases each). The V end was cut by 6 bases, the J end by 0 bases, with 18 bases between. The CDR3 contains 16 residues. Germline V gene data show CDR1 as ENHRY and CDR2 as SYGVKD. The CDR3 bases are TGTGCCATCAGCGTCACCGGGACCACCAGCTCCTACGAGCAGTACTTC. Translated, it gives CAISVTGTTSSYEQYF.

The chain carries TRBV2 and TRBJ2-5, with D perhaps TRBD1 or TRBD2 (6 bases each). This CDR3 has 14 amino acids. Trimming cost V 7 bases and J 5 bases, with 17 bases left between them. Germline assignment: CDR1 SNHLY and CDR2 FYNNEI. CDR3 sequence (DNA): TGTGCCAGCATCGGGGGCTCTGCGGGGGAGACCCAGTACTTC. It specifies CASIGGSAGETQYF.

The chain recombines TRBV18 with TRBJ2-5; a weak D match, TRBD1 (6 bases). The J call is doubtful: the DNA matches TRBJ2-7 better. This CDR3 spans 13 amino acids. Germline V CDR1 and CDR2: KGHSH, LQKENI. The CDR3 nucleotides read TGTGCCAGCGCACTACAGGGAGTCTACGAGCAGTACTTC. Translated: CASALQGVYEQYF.

V usage is TRBV24-1 and J usage is TRBJ2-3; D is undetermined. V lost 3 bases, J lost 6 bases, and 12 bases lay in between. This CDR3 spans 14 amino acids. The V gene's germline CDR1 is KGHDR and CDR2 SFDVKD. The CDR3: CATSDTDLADTQYF. CDR3 DNA sequence: TGTGCCACCAGTGATACCGACTTGGCGGATACGCAGTATTTT.

The chain is built from TRBV27 and TRBJ2-2; D gene uncertain. V lost 4 bases and J 5 bases, leaving 11 bases between the germline ends. Germline V gives CDR1 MNHEY, CDR2 SMNVEV (reference sequence). This CDR3 is 14 amino acids long. CDR3 region: CASSSLLPTGELFF. The CDR3 DNA reads TGTGCCAGCAGTTCCCTGTTGCCAACCGGGGAGCTGTTTTTT.

V gene TRBV20-1 combines with J gene TRBJ1-4, with D unclear. CDR3 length: 13 residues. The ends were cut back, 1 base at V and 5 bases at J, with 8 bases in the middle. Per germline, CDR1 DFQATT and CDR2 SNEGSKA (reference sequence). DNA for the CDR3: TGCAGTGCTAGAGTAGCTGGGAATGAAAAACTGTTTTTT. This codes for CSARVAGNEKLFF.

This clonotype has just a few counts. This chain links TRBV11-3 with TRBJ2-5, with 9 positions matching TRBD2. Germline CDR1 reads SGHNT; CDR2 reads YENEEA. V shed 2 bases, J shed 2 bases, and the junction held 6 bases outside the gene matches. The CDR3 extends over 16 amino acids. Written as DNA, the CDR3 is TGTGCCAGCAGCTTATCTCTAGCGGGGTGGCAAGAGACCCAGTACTTC. This encodes CASSLSLAGWQETQYF.

This clonotype was detected many times. The rearrangement uses TRBV4-1 and TRBJ2-1; possible D gene TRBD2, 5 bases. V shed 1 base and J shed 0 bases, with 7 bases lying between them. The CDR3 loop spans 15 amino acids. Germline CDR1 is MGHRA and CDR2 is YSYEKL. CDR3 bases: TGCGCCAGCAGCCAAGTTGGGAGCTCCTACAATGAGCAGTTCTTC. Protein product: CASSQVGSSYNEQFF.

The DNA for the CDR3 is TGTGCCATCAGTGAGTCGACCGGGAGAGGCGAGCAGTACTTC. This codes for CAISESTGRGEQYF. The V and J genes are TRBV10-3 and TRBJ2-7, with a possible D match to TRBD2 (6 bases). CDR1 and CDR2 (germline): ENHRY, SYGVKD. The CDR3 is 14 residues long. V lost 0 bases, J lost 6 bases, and 12 bases lay in between.

This clonotype has only a few counts. The rearrangement uses TRBV20-1 and TRBJ2-7, with D maybe TRBD1 (6 bases). This CDR3 is built from 11 residues. V lost 5 bases, J lost 7 bases, and 12 bases lay in between. Germline lookup yields CDR1 DFQATT and CDR2 SNEGSKA (reference sequence). CDR3 coding DNA: TGCAGTGCTTCGGGACAAGGGGAGCAGTACTTC. Protein product: CSASGQGEQYF.

This clonotype was seen just once. Its ends do not fully match the called genes, so a read error is possible. The chain links TRBV6-5 to TRBJ2-1; D might be TRBD2 (6 bases). Germline values: CDR1 MNHEY, CDR2 SVGAGI. This CDR3 has 13 residues. The CDR3 DNA follows: TGTGCCTGCAGTACGGGACTGGACAATGAGCAGTTCTTC. Protein: CACSTGLDNEQFF.

The chain carries TRBV12-3 or TRBV12-4 and TRBJ2-5, with 7 bases matching TRBD1. V dropped 0 bases and J dropped 4; count of bases not matched to a gene: 8. The CDR3 totals 16 residues. The CDR3 DNA is TGTGCCAGCAGTTTAGCGTTGCAGGGGGTGGCAGAGACCCAGTACTTC. Amino acid sequence: CASSLALQGVAETQYF.

J is TRBJ2-7 and V is TRBV3-1; D ambiguous. The V and J ends lost 1 base and 4 bases respectively, with 5 bases between them. This CDR3 is built from 12 residues. CDR1 and CDR2 from the germline V gene are LGHDT and YNNKEL (reference sequence). The CDR3 sequence: CASSQVEYEQYF. Written as DNA, the CDR3 is TGTGCCAGCAGCCAAGTTGAGTACGAGCAGTACTTC.

This clonotype was observed a few times. The chain is built from TRBV10-3 and TRBJ2-7, with unresolved D. The CDR3 is 15 residues long. V was clipped by 3 bases and J by 2 bases, with 14 bases between them. Germline CDR1 and CDR2: ENHRY and SYGVKD. The CDR3 region is CAISDPRKGTYEQYF. The CDR3 DNA sequence: TGTGCCATCAGTGACCCCCGGAAGGGTACCTACGAGCAGTACTTC.